The sequence of this T cell receptor (beta chain) was determined in a study of T cell responses to AZD1222 COVID-19 vaccine. The study's findings and limits: Regions left unmutated in variants are reportedly the target of nearly half of spike-specific TCRs.

The protocol was immunoSEQ multiplex PCR, while the TCRdb copy is restricted to in-frame clones and leaves out a portion. The sample lists some 200,000 clones, roughly 91% occurring once. Details on this clone: Its antigen is undetermined.

CDR1 and CDR2 (germline): SNHLY, FYNNEI. The CDR3 length is 12 residues. V was clipped by 3 bases and J by 10 bases; unmatched bases: 4. This TCR derives from an adult in good health. Sequenced material: peripheral blood, taken on day 0 of MenACWY control vaccination. The chain uses TRBV2 and TRBJ2-5, with 8 bases identical to TRBD1. In DNA form, the CDR3 reads TGTGCCAGCAGTGACAGGGGGCTTGTCCAGTACTTC. Translating it yields CASSDRGLVQYF.